This T cell receptor beta chain appears in the sequencing data of a study of cytomegalovirus exposure and HLA in healthy donors. Study-level points and caveats: Follow-up analysis found HLA locus-dependent TCR association rates, highest for DRB1 and lowest for HLA-C.

A note on this clone: Its antigen is undetermined.

Trimming cost V 4 bases and J 5 bases; bases outside gene matches: 11. Germline values: CDR1 SGHTA, CDR2 FQGTGA. This CDR3 is built from 17 residues. Each donor was nominally healthy when sampled (though unrecorded immune exposures were likely). Researchers ran the PCR with 60 Vbeta and 13 Jbeta primers. Only in-frame clones appear in the TCRdb table, and some are missing; sequencing was by immunoSEQ multiplex PCR. The sample includes about 160,000 clones, roughly two thirds of them seen just once. This receptor was taken from a woman aged 40 to 50 in good health and CMV-seropositive. V usage is TRBV7-3 and J usage is TRBJ2-5; 12 bases are shared with TRBD2. Sequencing used PBMCs. The CDR3 DNA reads TGTGCCAGCAGCTCCACGACTAGCGGGAGTCATTTTGAGACCCAGTACTTC. Its translation is CASSSTTSGSHFETQYF. The full variable domain, rest sourced from reference TRBV7-3 and TRBJ2-5, is GAGVSQTPSNKVTEKGKYVELRCDPISGHTALYWYRQSLGQGPEFLIYFQGTGAADDSGLPNDRFFAVRPEGSVSTLKIQRTERGDSAVYLCASSSTTSGSHFETQYFGPGTRLLVL.